This TCR beta chain comes out of a study of early T cells in non-severe SARS-CoV-2 infection. Study summary: Sequencing was performed on bulk RNA from unsorted whole blood, leaving chains unpaired.

Study results and limitations: Matches to VDJdb favored anti-spike CD8 responses and missed private and CD4 specificities.

As to this clonotype: Antigen: not known.

Researchers attached unique molecular identifiers to individual cDNA molecules. Each CDR3 protein is one row after TCRdb ran MiXCR on the 5' RACE reads. Of some 85,000 distinct CDR3 sequences in the sample, roughly an eighth were seen once. The CDR3 totals 15 residues. CDR1 is SGHNT, CDR2 YYREEE, per germline (reference sequence). Trimming removed 4 bases from V and 2 bases from J, with 14 bases in between. The sequenced material came from whole blood. The V call is TRBV5-4, the J call TRBJ2-3, with D perhaps TRBD1 or TRBD2 (5 bases each). This TCR came from an adult who was a healthcare worker with PCR-confirmed SARS-CoV-2 infection or an uninfected control (not recorded which). The CDR3 reads CASSPGQSLTDTQYF. Here the CDR3 DNA reads TGTGCCAGCAGCCCGGGGCAGAGTCTCACAGATACGCAGTATTTT.